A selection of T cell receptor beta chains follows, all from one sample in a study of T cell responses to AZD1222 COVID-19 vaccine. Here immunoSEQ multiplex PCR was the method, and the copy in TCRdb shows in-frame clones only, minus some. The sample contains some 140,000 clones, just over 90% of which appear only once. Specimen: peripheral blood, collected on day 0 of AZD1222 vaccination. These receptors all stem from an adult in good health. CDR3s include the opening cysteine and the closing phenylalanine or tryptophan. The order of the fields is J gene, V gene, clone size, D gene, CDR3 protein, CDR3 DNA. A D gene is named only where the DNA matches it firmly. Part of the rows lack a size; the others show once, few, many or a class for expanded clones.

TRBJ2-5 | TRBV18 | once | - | CASSPPGLLETQYF | TGTGCCAGCTCACCACCAGGACTATTGGAGACCCAGTACTTC
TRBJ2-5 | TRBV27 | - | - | CASRPEPQETQYF | TGTGCCAGCAGACCGGAGCCTCAAGAGACCCAGTACTTC
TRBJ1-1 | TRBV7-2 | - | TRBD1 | CASMDRRNTEAFF | TGTGCCAGCATGGACAGGAGGAACACTGAAGCTTTCTTT
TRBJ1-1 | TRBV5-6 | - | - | CASSLVWSVGAFF | TGTGCCAGCAGCTTGGTTTGGTCTGTTGGAGCTTTCTTT
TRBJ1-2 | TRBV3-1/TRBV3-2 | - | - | CASSQGLPVAFYYGYTF | TGTGCCAGCAGCCAAGGTTTACCAGTGGCCTTTTACTATGGCTACACCTTC
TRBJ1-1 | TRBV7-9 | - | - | CASSPRVGNTEAFF | TGTGCCAGCAGCCCCAGGGTGGGGAACACTGAAGCTTTCTTT
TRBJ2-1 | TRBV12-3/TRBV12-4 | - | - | CASSLPPAGEQFF | TGTGCCAGCAGTTTACCCCCAGCTGGTGAGCAGTTCTTC
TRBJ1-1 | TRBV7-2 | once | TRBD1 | CASSLGQVRPEAFF | TGTGCCAGCAGCCTGGGACAGGTACGGCCTGAAGCTTTCTTT
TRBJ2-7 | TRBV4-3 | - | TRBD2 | CASSRSGGFYEQYF | TGCGCCAGCAGCCGTAGCGGGGGGTTTTACGAGCAGTACTTC
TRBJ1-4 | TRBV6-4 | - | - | CASARTHKGKLFF | TGTGCCAGCGCTCGGACACACAAGGGAAAACTGTTTTTT
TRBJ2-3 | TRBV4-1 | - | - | CASSQDWTDTQYF | TGCGCCAGCAGCCAAGATTGGACAGATACGCAGTATTTT
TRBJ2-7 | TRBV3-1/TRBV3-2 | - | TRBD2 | CASSPPGRRHEQYF | TGTGCCAGCAGCCCTCCCGGGAGGCGCCACGAGCAGTACTTC
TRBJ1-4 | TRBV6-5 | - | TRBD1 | CASSYRQGTNEKLFF | TGTGCCAGCAGTTATCGACAGGGCACTAATGAAAAACTGTTTTTT
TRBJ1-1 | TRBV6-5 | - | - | CASSYKGTDTEAFF | TGTGCCAGCAGTTACAAGGGTACGGACACTGAAGCTTTCTTT
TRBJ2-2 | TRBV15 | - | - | CATSRDQGTGELFF | TGTGCCACCAGCAGAGATCAGGGTACCGGGGAGCTGTTTTTT
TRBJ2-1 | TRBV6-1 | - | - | CASSEIWGAEQFF | TGTGCCAGCAGTGAAATCTGGGGGGCGGAGCAGTTCTTC
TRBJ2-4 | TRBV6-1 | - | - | CASRHPQGTIQYF | TGTGCCAGCAGACACCCACAGGGAACCATTCAGTACTTC
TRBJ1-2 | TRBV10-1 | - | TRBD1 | CASSPGQGYGYTF | TGCGCCAGCAGCCCGGGACAGGGCTATGGCTACACCTTC
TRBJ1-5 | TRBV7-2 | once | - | CASSLRDNSWQPQHF | TGTGCCAGCAGCCTCCGGGACAACTCTTGGCAGCCCCAGCATTTT
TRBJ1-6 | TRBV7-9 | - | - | CASSLGNSPLHF | TGTGCCAGCAGTCTCGGGAATTCACCCCTCCACTTT
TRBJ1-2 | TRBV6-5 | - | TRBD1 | CASSWTGLNGYTF | TGTGCCAGCAGTTGGACAGGGTTGAATGGCTACACCTTC
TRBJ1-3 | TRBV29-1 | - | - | CSVLGFGNTIYF | TGCAGCGTGCTGGGGTTTGGAAACACCATATATTTT
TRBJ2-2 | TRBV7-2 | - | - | CASSLKDNGELFF | TGTGCCAGCAGCTTAAAGGACAACGGGGAGCTGTTTTTT
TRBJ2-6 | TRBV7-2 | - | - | CASSVSGANVLTF | TGTGCCAGCAGCGTCTCTGGGGCCAACGTCCTGACTTTC
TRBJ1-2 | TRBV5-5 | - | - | CASSLPQGSGYTF | TGTGCCAGCAGCTTACCCCAGGGTTCTGGCTACACCTTC
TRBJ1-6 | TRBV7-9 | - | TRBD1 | CASSSYRDRDNSPLHF | TGTGCCAGCAGCTCCTACCGGGACAGAGATAATTCACCCCTCCACTTT
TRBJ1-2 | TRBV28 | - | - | CASSRRDSRGNGYTF | TGTGCCAGCAGTCGTCGGGACTCTCGAGGGAATGGCTACACCTTC
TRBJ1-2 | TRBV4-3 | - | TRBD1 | CASSLSGTGGFGYGYTF | TGCGCCAGCAGCCTATCCGGGACAGGGGGCTTCGGCTATGGCTACACCTTC
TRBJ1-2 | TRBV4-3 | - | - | CASSQGLQGLGYTF | TGCGCCAGCAGCCAAGGTCTACAGGGTTTAGGCTACACCTTC
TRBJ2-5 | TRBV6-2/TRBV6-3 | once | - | CASSYSLVWETQYF | TGTGCCAGCAGTTACTCGCTCGTTTGGGAGACCCAGTACTTC
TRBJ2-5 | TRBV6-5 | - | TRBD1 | CASNPWDSQETQYF | TGTGCCAGCAATCCTTGGGACAGTCAAGAGACCCAGTACTTC
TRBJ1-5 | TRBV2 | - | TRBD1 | CASQGGWRNQPQHF | TGTGCCAGCCAGGGGGGTTGGAGGAATCAGCCCCAGCATTTT
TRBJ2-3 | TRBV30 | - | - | CAWSRTWARGPDTQYF | TGTGCCTGGAGCCGTACCTGGGCGCGGGGGCCAGATACGCAGTATTTT
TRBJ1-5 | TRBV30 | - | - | CAWSEDSNQPQHF | TGTGCCTGGAGTGAGGATAGCAATCAGCCCCAGCATTTT
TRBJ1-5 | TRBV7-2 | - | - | CASSPAGRGNQPQHF | TGTGCCAGCAGCCCAGCAGGGAGAGGCAATCAGCCCCAGCATTTT
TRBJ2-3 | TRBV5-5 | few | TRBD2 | CASSTRLAGGTDTQYF | TGTGCCAGCAGCACCAGACTAGCGGGGGGCACAGATACGCAGTATTTT
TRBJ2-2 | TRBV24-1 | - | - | CATSDSRQSGELFF | TGTGCCACCAGTGACAGCCGACAGTCCGGGGAGCTGTTTTTT
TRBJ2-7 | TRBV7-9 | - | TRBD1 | CASRAGTGGYEQYF | TGTGCCAGCAGGGCCGGGACAGGGGGCTACGAGCAGTACTTC
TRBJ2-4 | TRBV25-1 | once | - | CASSDSRSGGNIQYF | TGTGCCAGCAGTGACTCACGGTCCGGAGGGAACATTCAGTACTTC
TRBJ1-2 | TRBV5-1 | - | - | CASSNARLESYGYTF | TGCGCCAGCTCGAACGCCCGGTTGGAGAGCTATGGCTACACCTTC
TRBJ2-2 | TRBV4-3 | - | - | CASSQSIGGDTGELFF | TGCGCCAGCAGCCAATCTATTGGGGGAGACACCGGGGAGCTGTTTTTT
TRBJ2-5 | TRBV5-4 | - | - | CASSFMNQETQYF | TGTGCCAGCAGCTTTATGAACCAAGAGACCCAGTACTTC
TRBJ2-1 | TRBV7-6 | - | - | CASSLNILVYNEQFF | TGTGCCAGCAGCTTAAACATCCTGGTTTACAATGAGCAGTTCTTC
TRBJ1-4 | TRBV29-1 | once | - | CSTGEVGEKLFF | TGCAGCACCGGGGAGGTTGGGGAAAAACTGTTTTTT
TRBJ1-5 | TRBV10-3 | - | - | CAISESAGGAGNQPQHF | TGTGCCATCAGTGAGTCTGCGGGGGGGGCTGGCAATCAGCCCCAGCATTTT
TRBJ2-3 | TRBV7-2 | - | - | CATQAGVDTQYF | TGTGCCACCCAAGCGGGCGTCGATACGCAGTATTTT
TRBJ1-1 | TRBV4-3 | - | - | CASSQSGATEAFF | TGCGCCAGCAGCCAAAGTGGGGCCACTGAAGCTTTCTTT
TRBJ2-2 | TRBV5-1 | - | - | CASSPRAGNTGELFF | TGCGCCAGCAGCCCCCGGGCGGGGAACACCGGGGAGCTGTTTTTT
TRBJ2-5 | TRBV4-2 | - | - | CASSLEDTQETQYF | TGTGCCAGCAGCCTCGAAGATACACAAGAGACCCAGTACTTC
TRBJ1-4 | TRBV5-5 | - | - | CASSLNPGMANEKLFF | TGTGCCAGCAGTCTAAACCCGGGGATGGCTAATGAAAAACTGTTTTTT
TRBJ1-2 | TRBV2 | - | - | CASSAGGGYGYTF | TGTGCCAGCAGTGCTGGGGGCGGCTATGGCTACACCTTC
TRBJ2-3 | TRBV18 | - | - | CASSPVLASSTDTQYF | TGTGCCAGCTCACCGGTTTTAGCGTCTAGCACAGATACGCAGTATTTT
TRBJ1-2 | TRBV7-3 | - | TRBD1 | CASSSTGQNYGYTF | TGTGCCAGCAGCTCGACAGGGCAGAACTATGGCTACACCTTC
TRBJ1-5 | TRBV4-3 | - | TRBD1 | CASSPDRVQPQHF | TGCGCCAGCAGCCCCGACAGGGTTCAGCCCCAGCATTTT
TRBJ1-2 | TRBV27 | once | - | CASSPNPGHYGYTF | TGTGCCAGCAGTCCGAACCCGGGACACTATGGCTACACCTTC
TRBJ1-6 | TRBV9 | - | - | CASSVASQGQNSPLHF | TGTGCCAGCAGCGTAGCTTCACAGGGTCAAAATTCACCCCTCCACTTT
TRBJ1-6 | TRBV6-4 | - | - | CASSEGQGSSNSPLHF | TGTGCCAGCAGTGAAGGCCAAGGTTCGAGCAATTCACCCCTCCACTTT